The 2 T cell receptor beta chains given below trace back to one sample, sequenced in a study of blood T cell repertoires in COVID-19. Sequenced by immunoSEQ multiplex PCR; TCRdb stores in-frame clones only, minus some. The sample holds about 80,000 clones, 65% to 85% seen once. Material: peripheral blood. The source of these receptors is a man between 65 and 85 years old with active or convalescent COVID-19.

Only a few counts were recorded for this clone. The chain uses TRBV29-1 and TRBJ2-7; 7 bases fit TRBD1. In germline, CDR1 is SQVTM, CDR2 ANQGSEA. The CDR3 spans 14 residues. V gave up 8 bases and J gave up 0 bases; unmatched junction bases: 10. Here the CDR3 DNA reads TGCAGCCCGAGACCGGGACAGAGCTCCTACGAGCAGTACTTC. Amino acids: CSPRPGQSSYEQYF.

A few counts support this clone. The rearrangement links TRBV2 to TRBJ1-1; the match to TRBD1 covers 8 bases. The germline gives CDR1 SNHLY, CDR2 FYNNEI. V was pared by 9 bases and J by 6 bases, with 6 bases of the junction left unmatched. The CDR3 runs 12 residues. In nucleotides, the CDR3 is TGTGCCAGAGCAAGGACAGGGCCTGAAGCTTTCTTT. Translating it yields CARARTGPEAFF.